The source of this T cell receptor beta chain is a study of control samples from healthy donors and cancer patients. V gave up 11 bases and J gave up 2 bases, with 21 bases separating them. Germline V gene lookup returns CDR1 LNHDA and CDR2 SQIVND (reference sequence). CDR3 length equals 15 residues. Generated by immunoSEQ multiplex PCR, the TCRdb table keeps only in-frame clones and is missing some. This sample has roughly 74,000 clones, with 85% to 95% found just once. The sample comprised blood. The sequence came from a woman aged 18-29 years in good health. This chain joins TRBV19 and TRBJ1-1; D call uncertain. CDR3 amino acids: CASAPGPPLNTEAFF. CDR3 in DNA: TGTGCCTCGGCCCCCGGCCCTCCACTAAACACTGAAGCTTTCTTT.